This T cell receptor beta chain was recorded in a study of Graves' ophthalmopathy and Graves' hyperthyroidism. Concerning this clonotype itself: Its antigen is undetermined.

The study amplified TCR beta CDR3 regions using RNA transcripts. In the first round, RT-PCR was carried out with HTBI primers, and a multiplex PCR formed the second round. MiXCR, run by TCRdb on the multiplex PCR reads, gives a single entry per CDR3 protein. The repertoire has about 220,000 distinct CDR3 sequences, about 22% of them found once; the top ten carry roughly 45%. Overall study findings and caveats: Clonotypes were expanded in thyroid at above 0.001 frequency, and most also appeared in blood.

V was shortened by 8 bases and J by 5 bases, with 16 bases between the two germline ends. The CDR3 contains 13 residues. The sample comprised peripheral blood. The chain joins TRBV12-3 or TRBV12-4 to TRBJ2-7; D may be TRBD1 (6 bases). This sequence was found in a woman aged 50 to 60 with Graves' ophthalmopathy. The CDR3 bases are TGTGCCAGCCGTGCGACAGGTTCCGACGAGCAGTACTTC. Its protein is CASRATGSDEQYF.